These 32 T cell receptor beta chains came from one sample sequenced in a study of control samples from healthy donors and cancer patients. TCRdb's table, derived via immunoSEQ multiplex PCR, lists solely in-frame clones and lacks some. The profile shows 65,000 to 80,000 clones, under 90% of them singletons. The sample comprised PBMCs. These receptors were obtained from a woman in her forties or fifties with colorectal cancer.

V usage is TRBV5-5 and J usage is TRBJ2-1; the match to TRBD1 covers 9 bases. The CDR3 consists of 15 residues. The germline gives CDR1 SGHKS, CDR2 YYEKEE (reference sequence). Trimming took 4 bases from V and 7 from J; bases not matched to a gene: 9. CDR3 residues: CASSTEGTGINEQFF. CDR3 in DNA: TGTGCCAGCAGCACGGAAGGGACAGGGATTAATGAGCAGTTCTTC.

The chain joins TRBV7-8 to TRBJ1-5, with unresolved D. Trimming took 3 bases from V and 3 from J, leaving 3 bases between them. Germline lookup yields CDR1 SGHVS and CDR2 FQNEAQ. The CDR3 runs 12 residues. The CDR3 coding sequence is TGTGCCAGCAGCTTGGCCAATCAGCCCCAGCATTTT. Translating gives CASSLANQPQHF.

The genes are TRBV10-2 and TRBJ2-5; 9 nucleotides match TRBD2. Looked up from germline, CDR1 is WSHSY and CDR2 is SAAADI. This CDR3 is 14 amino acids long. After removal of 6 bases from V and 5 bases from J, the junction contained 7 bases not matched to a gene. CDR3 nucleotide sequence: TGCGCCAGCAGAGGGACTAGCAGCAGGGAGACCCAGTACTTC. This translates into CASRGTSSRETQYF.

The V and J genes are TRBV19 and TRBJ2-3, with 12 bases that match TRBD2. From germline, CDR1 is LNHDA and CDR2 SQIVND (reference sequence). This CDR3 has 16 residues. V dropped 4 bases and J dropped 5; count of bases not matched to a gene: 7. Written as DNA, the CDR3 is TGTGCCAGTAGTAGCGGACTAGCGGGGAGTTTAGATACGCAGTATTTT. The encoded protein is CASSSGLAGSLDTQYF.

The V and J genes are TRBV10-3 and TRBJ2-5; D may match TRBD1 or TRBD2 (5 bases each). This CDR3 comprises 13 residues. Germline loops: CDR1 ENHRY, CDR2 SYGVKD. Trimming took 3 bases from V and 5 from J, leaving 10 bases between them. The CDR3 region is CAISERGGETQYF. CDR3 DNA sequence: TGTGCCATCAGTGAAAGGGGCGGGGAGACCCAGTACTTC.

The chain links TRBV7-6 to TRBJ1-3; TRBD1 matches 8 bases. Germline CDR1 reads SGHVS; CDR2 reads FNYEAQ. CDR3 length equals 15 residues. With 4 bases clipped from V and 3 bases from J, the junction kept 5 bases outside the gene matches. The CDR3 coding sequence is TGTGCCAGCAGCTCCCCAGGGGGCTATGGAAACACCATATATTTT. Protein sequence: CASSSPGGYGNTIYF. Filled out from reference TRBV7-6 and TRBJ1-3, the complete variable domain reads GAGVSQSPRYKVTKRGQDVALRCDPISGHVSLYWYRQALGQGPEFLTYFNYEAQQDKSGLPNDRFSAERPEGSISTLTIQRTEQRDSAMYRCASSSPGGYGNTIYFGEGSWLTVV.

The genes are TRBV6-1 and TRBJ2-3; TRBD2 matches 7 bases. V lost 2 bases and J lost 5; bases outside the gene matches: 7. The CDR3 contains 15 residues. The germline V gene has CDR1 MNHNS and CDR2 SASEGT. CDR3 protein: CASSENRGEGDTQYF. CDR3 DNA: TGTGCCAGCAGTGAAAATCGGGGGGAGGGAGATACGCAGTATTTT.

The V and J genes are TRBV4-1 and TRBJ2-1, with TRBD2 identical over 11 bases. In germline, CDR1 is MGHRA, CDR2 YSYEKL. This CDR3 is built from 17 residues. With 1 base clipped from V and 6 bases from J, the junction kept 8 bases outside the gene matches. CDR3 protein: CASSQGLAGSRGNEQFF. For the CDR3, the DNA is TGCGCCAGCAGCCAAGGACTAGCGGGGAGCAGGGGCAATGAGCAGTTCTTC.

The count of this clone is one. This chain links TRBV4-1 with TRBJ1-1, with TRBD1 matching 8 bases. The CDR3 sequence is 11 residues long. V lost 3 bases, J lost 11 bases, and 2 bases stayed unmatched. The germline V gene encodes CDR1 MGHRA and CDR2 YSYEKL. This CDR3 is CASSQDRVAFF. The CDR3 region has the DNA TGCGCCAGCAGCCAGGACAGGGTCGCTTTCTTT.

This clone appeared once. This sequence joins TRBV3-1 (or the pseudogene TRBV3-2) and TRBJ1-4; D is undetermined. The CDR3 consists of 14 residues. The V end was cut by 3 bases, the J end by 7 bases, with 12 bases between. CDR1 and CDR2 (germline): LGHDT, YNNKEL (reference sequence). This chain's CDR3 is CASSHNRGREKLFF. In DNA, the CDR3 is TGTGCCAGCAGCCATAACCGCGGTCGTGAAAAACTGTTTTTT.

CDR3 region: CASSVDTNYGYTF. CDR3 DNA sequence: TGCGCCAGCAGCGTGGACACAAACTATGGCTACACCTTC. The chain couples TRBV5-1 to TRBJ1-2, with a weak D call TRBD1 (5 bases). From germline, CDR1 is SGHRS and CDR2 YFSETQ. This CDR3 comprises 13 residues. V was cut by 4 bases and J by 2 bases, with 9 bases left in between.

The J gene is TRBJ1-2, the V gene TRBV10-3; D is unclear. Per the germline V gene, CDR1 is ENHRY and CDR2 is SYGVKD. V was clipped by 3 bases and J by 0 bases, with 5 bases between them. The CDR3 covers 13 residues. The CDR3, as DNA: TGTGCCATCAGTGAACAGCCTAACTATGGCTACACCTTC. It is translated as CAISEQPNYGYTF.

This CDR3 is CASSLAGGNTIYF. For the CDR3, the DNA is TGTGCCAGCAGCTTAGCGGGTGGAAACACCATATATTTT. The rearrangement uses TRBV7-9 and TRBJ1-3; D is unresolved. The germline V gene encodes CDR1 SEHNR and CDR2 FQNEAQ (reference sequence). The V gene lost 0 bases and the J gene lost 3 bases, with 3 bases spanning the gap. The CDR3 has 13 amino acids.

V and J are TRBV19 and TRBJ1-5; a weak D match, TRBD1 (5 bases). The germline gives CDR1 LNHDA, CDR2 SQIVND (reference sequence). The ends were cut back, 4 bases at V and 6 bases at J, with 16 bases in the middle. This CDR3 has 15 amino acids. The CDR3 DNA follows: TGTGCCAGTAGTAACCGCCAGGGTAACGGTCAGCCCCAGCATTTT. Translating gives CASSNRQGNGQPQHF.

The rearrangement uses TRBV10-3 and TRBJ2-7; 10 nucleotides line up with TRBD1. The CDR3 spans 14 residues. J gave up 5 bases and V 10 bases, and 11 bases lay outside the gene matches. Germline assignment: CDR1 ENHRY and CDR2 SYGVKD. CDR3 protein: CATAPTGGSDEQYV. As DNA, the CDR3 is TGTGCCACTGCACCGACAGGGGGCTCGGACGAGCAGTACGTC.

The CDR3 region is CASSILGGRTEAFF. The CDR3 DNA follows: TGTGCCAGTAGTATCTTAGGGGGTCGGACTGAAGCTTTCTTT. The V gene is TRBV19, the J gene TRBJ1-1; a possible D gene is TRBD1 (6 bases). The CDR3 has 14 amino acids. V was shortened by 3 bases and J by 5 bases, with 13 bases between the two germline ends. The V gene's germline CDR1 is LNHDA and CDR2 SQIVND (reference sequence).

This chain connects TRBV3-1 (or the pseudogene TRBV3-2) to TRBJ1-4, with D unresolved. The CDR3 sequence is 14 residues long. The germline V gene has CDR1 LGHDT and CDR2 YNNKEL (reference sequence). The germline V and J ends were trimmed by 4 bases and 5 bases, with 11 bases remaining between them. In DNA, the CDR3 is TGTGCCAGCAGCCTGCGGTCCGGAAATGAAAAACTGTTTTTT. Protein: CASSLRSGNEKLFF.

A few counts support this clone. The rearrangement uses TRBV9 and TRBJ2-1; 9 bases align to TRBD1. With V trimmed by 0 bases and J by 7 bases, 5 bases remained unmatched. Germline V gives CDR1 SGDLS, CDR2 YYNGEE. The CDR3 has 15 amino acids. CDR3 residues: CASSVEGQGGNEQFF. The CDR3 DNA is TGTGCCAGCAGCGTAGAGGGACAGGGTGGGAATGAGCAGTTCTTC.

This rearrangement joins TRBV6-1 to TRBJ1-1; no definite D call. The V gene's germline CDR1 is MNHNS and CDR2 SASEGT. The V and J ends lost 2 bases and 1 base respectively, with 11 bases between them. CDR3 length: 15 residues. DNA for the CDR3: TGTGCCAGCAGTGAACAGGTTTCTGCGAACACTGAAGCTTTCTTT. Translation gives CASSEQVSANTEAFF.

The chain has TRBV19 and TRBJ2-3; D ambiguous. V shed 5 bases and J shed 5 bases, with 26 bases lying between them. CDR1 is LNHDA, CDR2 SQIVND, per germline (reference sequence). The CDR3 runs 18 residues. The CDR3 nucleotides are TGTGCCAGTAGTCCCGAGTCGTCAGGCCTCACCGCTCTAGATACGCAGTATTTT. This codes for CASSPESSGLTALDTQYF.

This rearrangement joins TRBV30 to TRBJ2-3; possibly TRBD1 or TRBD2 for D (5 bases each). Germline CDR1 reads GTSNPN; CDR2 reads SVGIG (reference sequence). The CDR3 sequence is 18 residues long. The V and J ends lost 1 base and 0 bases respectively, with 20 bases between them. This CDR3 reads CAWSAARRGESSTDTQYF. Here the CDR3 DNA reads TGTGCCTGGAGTGCGGCGCGGAGAGGGGAGTCTAGCACAGATACGCAGTATTTT.

This sequence joins TRBV12-3 or TRBV12-4 and TRBJ1-2; unclear D gene. The CDR3 has 13 residues. V was clipped by 7 bases and J by 6 bases, with 15 bases between them. The CDR3 reads CASIPDGGNGYTF. The CDR3 nucleotides read TGTGCCAGCATTCCCGACGGAGGGAATGGCTACACCTTC.

A note on this clone: Mismatch with germline at one junction end may stem from a read error. The CDR3 loop reads CASSFCGQGFEHRGAVF. The CDR3 bases are TGTGCCAGCAGTTTTTGCGGGCAGGGGTTCGAACACCGGGGAGCTGTTTTT. The chain carries TRBV28 and TRBJ2-2, with D maybe TRBD1 (6 bases). The CDR3 totals 17 residues. The germline V gene has CDR1 MDHEN and CDR2 SYDVKM.

The CDR3 nucleotides are TGTGCCAGCAGCCAAGATTTCGGGTACAATCAGCCCCAGCATTTT. Its protein is CASSQDFGYNQPQHF. The chain employs TRBV3-1 (or the pseudogene TRBV3-2) and TRBJ1-5; no clear D. This CDR3 region has 15 residues. V was pared by 0 bases and J by 3 bases, with 9 bases between. Germline loops: CDR1 LGHDT, CDR2 YNNKEL (reference sequence).

The chain couples TRBV7-8 to TRBJ1-6; D may be TRBD1 (6 bases). V was trimmed by 3 bases and J by 7 bases, leaving 13 bases between them. The CDR3 length is 15 residues. CDR1 and CDR2 (germline): SGHVS, FQNEAQ. The CDR3 here is CASSFQQGNNSPLHF. CDR3 sequence (DNA): TGTGCCAGCAGCTTTCAACAGGGAAACAATTCACCCCTCCACTTT.

This rearrangement joins TRBV5-4 to TRBJ1-2; 7 bases fit TRBD1. The CDR3 totals 12 residues. Germline lookup yields CDR1 SGHNT and CDR2 YYREEE (reference sequence). Losses at the gene ends were 4 bases for V and 8 bases for J; bases not matched to a gene: 5. The CDR3 is CASSEYRGGYTF. CDR3 in DNA: TGTGCCAGCAGCGAATACAGGGGCGGCTACACCTTC.

The rearrangement joins TRBV6-5 to TRBJ2-7; D may be TRBD1 (6 bases). There are 15 residues in the CDR3. The V end was cut by 6 bases, the J end by 3 bases, with 18 bases between. Germline CDR1 is MNHEY and CDR2 is SVGAGI. The DNA for the CDR3 is TGTGCCAGCAGCGTAGTTACGGGACATAACTACGAGCAGTACGTC. Translation: CASSVVTGHNYEQYV.

In this sample, this clone turned up once. V gene TRBV4-1 combines with J gene TRBJ2-5, with 14 bases lining up with TRBD2. This CDR3 is 18 amino acids long. The V gene end was trimmed by 4 bases and the J gene end by 1 base; junction bases not matched to a gene: 8. Germline CDR1 MGHRA, CDR2 YSYEKL. CDR3 sequence: CASSLGLAGGPIQETQYF. In nucleotides, the CDR3 is TGCGCCAGCAGCCTAGGACTAGCGGGGGGACCCATCCAAGAGACCCAGTACTTC.

In its sample, this clone was seen once. The chain joins TRBV5-4 to TRBJ2-3; D is perhaps TRBD2 (6 bases). The CDR3 spans 17 residues. The V end was cut by 1 base, the J end by 3 bases, with 18 bases between. Germline V gene sequence: CDR1 SGHNT, CDR2 YYREEE (reference sequence). The CDR3 is CASSLSPSVGRTDTQYF. In DNA form, the CDR3 reads TGTGCCAGCAGCTTGTCGCCTAGCGTAGGTAGAACAGATACGCAGTATTTT.

This chain joins TRBV5-6 and TRBJ2-1; unclear D gene. Trimming left V 1 base short and J 7 bases short, with 6 bases between. The CDR3 extends over 12 amino acids. Germline lookup yields CDR1 SGHDT and CDR2 YYEEEE. The CDR3 region is CASSLNRNEQFF. The CDR3 coding sequence is TGTGCCAGCAGCTTGAATCGGAATGAGCAGTTCTTC. Full variable domain (rest looked up from reference TRBV5-6 and TRBJ2-1): DAGVTQSPTHLIKTRGQQVTLRCSPKSGHDTVSWYQQALGQGPQFIFQYYEEEERQRGNFPDRFSGHQFPNYSSELNVNALLLGDSALYLCASSLNRNEQFFGPGTRLTVL.

This clone was picked up a small number of times. The gene calls are TRBV11-2 and TRBJ1-3, with D perhaps matching TRBD1 (5 bases). Germline V gene data show CDR1 as SGHAT and CDR2 as FQNNGV. The CDR3 totals 16 residues. The V end was cut by 7 bases, the J end by 0 bases, with 16 bases between. The CDR3 sequence: CASTAGGTGSGNTIYF. CDR3 nucleotide sequence: TGTGCCAGCACCGCTGGGGGTACCGGCTCTGGAAACACCATATATTTT.

The rearrangement links TRBV20-1 to TRBJ1-1, with no clear D. The CDR3 contains 15 residues. V lost 3 bases to trimming and J lost 0 bases, with 14 bases between them. Germline V CDR1 and CDR2: DFQATT, SNEGSKA (reference sequence). CDR3 protein: CSASRAGPMNTEAFF. CDR3 bases: TGCAGTGCTAGTCGGGCAGGACCAATGAACACTGAAGCTTTCTTT.